This T cell receptor (beta chain) was found in a study of blood T cell repertoires in COVID-19. Overall study context: Material from acute and convalescent COVID-19 was sourced from the United States, Italy and Spain. T cells, B-cell-depleted T cells, or PBMCs supplied cDNA or gDNA.

This CDR3 spans 12 amino acids. V lost 8 bases, J lost 3 bases, and 11 bases lay in between. Per germline, CDR1 MNHNY and CDR2 SVGAGI (reference sequence). Authors' data handling: Estimation of nucleated cell counts relied on the amplification of reference gene primers. Using immunoSEQ multiplex PCR, the repertoire was profiled, and TCRdb retains in-frame clones only, with some absent. V and J calls and clone size come straight from that table; D and trimming were deduced from the DNA. The sample contains over 25,000 clones, approximately 90% of which appear only once. This rearrangement joins TRBV6-6 to TRBJ2-7; D perhaps matches TRBD2 (5 bases). The sequencing sample was made of peripheral blood. The receptor was isolated from a man aged 45-65 years with active COVID-19. The CDR3 nucleotides read TGTGCCAGCGTGACGAGCGGCTACGAGCAGTACTTC. Translating it yields CASVTSGYEQYF.